The clone carrying this TCR beta chain was found once. In the original workflow: It was from reference gene primer amplification that nucleated cell counts were estimated. The assay was immunoSEQ multiplex PCR, and TCRdb's table has in-frame clones only and misses some. The DNA was the basis for D and trimming; V, J and clone size are from that table. The sample has 290,000 or so clones; 75% to 95% are singletons. Recovered participants had two consecutive negative NP/OP PCR tests, healthcare professional clearance, or symptom resolution. The source of the sample is a study of blood T cell repertoires in COVID-19. Study in general: Researchers got acute and convalescent COVID-19 samples from the United States, Italy and Spain.

Source material: PBMCs or T cells enriched from blood (not recorded which). This sequence was found in a woman between 25 and 40 years old who had recovered from COVID-19.

This CDR3 reads CASSQDSSGTSSYEQYF. The CDR3 DNA is TGCGCCAGCAGCCAAGACTCTAGCGGGACTAGCTCCTACGAGCAGTACTTC. This sequence joins TRBV4-3 and TRBJ2-7, with 9 nucleotides matching TRBD2. The CDR3 sequence is 17 residues long. Unmatched junction bases numbered 6, after V lost 0 bases and J lost 0 bases. In germline, CDR1 is LGHNA, CDR2 YSLEER.